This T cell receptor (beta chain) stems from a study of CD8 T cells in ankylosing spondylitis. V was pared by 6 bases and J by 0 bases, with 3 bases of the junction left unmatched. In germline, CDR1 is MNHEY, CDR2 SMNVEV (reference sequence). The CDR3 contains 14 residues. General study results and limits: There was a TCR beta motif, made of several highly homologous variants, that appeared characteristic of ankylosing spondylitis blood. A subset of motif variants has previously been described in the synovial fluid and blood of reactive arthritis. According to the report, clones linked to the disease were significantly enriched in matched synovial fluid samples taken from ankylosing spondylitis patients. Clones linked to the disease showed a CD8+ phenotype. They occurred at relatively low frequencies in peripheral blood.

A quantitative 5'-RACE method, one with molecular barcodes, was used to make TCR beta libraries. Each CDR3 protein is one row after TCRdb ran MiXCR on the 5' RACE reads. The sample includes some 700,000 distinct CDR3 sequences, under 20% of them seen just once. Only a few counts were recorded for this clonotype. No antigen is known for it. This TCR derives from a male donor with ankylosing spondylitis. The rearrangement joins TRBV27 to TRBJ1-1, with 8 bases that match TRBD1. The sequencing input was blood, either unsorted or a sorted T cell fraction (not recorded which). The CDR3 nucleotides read TGTGCCAGCAGGCAGACAGGGGTGAACACTGAAGCTTTCTTT. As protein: CASRQTGVNTEAFF.